Listed below are T cell receptor beta chains from one sample, sequenced in a study of blood T cell repertoires in COVID-19. The assay was immunoSEQ multiplex PCR, and TCRdb's table has in-frame clones only and misses some. In the table there are some 300,000 clones, roughly 90% of which are singletons. Source material: PBMCs or T cells enriched from blood (not recorded which). These receptors were obtained from a woman aged 25 to 39 who had recovered from COVID-19. Both conserved end residues are part of each CDR3. D genes are given only for firm matches.

d_gene,v_gene,CDR3aa
-,TRBV19,CASSIGRTSYTGELFF
-,TRBV19,CASSARTASPLHF
-,TRBV18,CASSPLYQGRVNYGYTF
-,TRBV30,CAWSPLGTHSNQPQHF
-,TRBV30,CAWSQTRNEQFF
TRBD1,TRBV2,CASSSVFDRVPYEQYF
-,TRBV7-3,CASSPGQANVLTF
-,TRBV5-1,CASSPSTDTQYF
TRBD1,TRBV7-8,CASSLDRGAYEQYF
-,TRBV9,CASSPHTRTTNEKLFF
TRBD1,TRBV5-4,CASSSGQGIYGYTF
-,TRBV18,CASSPSLDAYNEQFF
TRBD1,TRBV5-1,CASSFYSPTGGSTDTQYF
-,TRBV7-9,CASSTSGTGATIYF
TRBD1,TRBV28,CASSRRFDRGKYEQYF
TRBD1,TRBV10-1,CASSAHKGASTGELFF
TRBD1,TRBV7-2,CASSLAVIPGQLMNTEAFF
-,TRBV19,CASNGRETPDTQYF
-,TRBV21-1,CASTLWALSNQPQHF
TRBD1,TRBV28,CASSFVPRDRTYEQYF
TRBD2,TRBV6-6,CASTTGTSGYNEQFF
-,TRBV25-1,CASSSGAHYGYTF
TRBD1,TRBV19,CASRQQGTGNGKLFF
-,TRBV30,CAWSVLQGTHNEQFF
TRBD1,TRBV5-5,CASSSGQANYEQYF
-,TRBV7-8,CASSLEAETVPINYGYTF
-,TRBV6-5,CASSHTGTYEQYF
-,TRBV9,CASSVGGAYNEQFF
-,TRBV10-3,CAAYTAGLRGYTF
TRBD2,TRBV6-2/TRBV6-3,CASSYILGGSDTGELFF
-,TRBV7-2,CASSLGGLNTGELFF
-,TRBV18,CASSRQYYGYTF
TRBD1,TRBV19,CASRNQDRGLEGPQHF
-,TRBV18,CASSPLKLRGNEQFF
-,TRBV29-1,CSVETISEQYF
TRBD1,TRBV7-8,CASSPQDRRFSGNTIYF
-,TRBV28,CASRLENIRGYTF
-,TRBV9,CASSEQPSETYGYTF
-,TRBV6-5,CASSRKGEGNSPLHF